Listed below are T cell receptor beta chains from one sample, sequenced in a study of blood T cell repertoires in COVID-19. Data came from immunoSEQ multiplex PCR; TCRdb stores just in-frame clones and leaves some out. The top ten hold 9% to 15% of the sample, which has some 78,000 clones, over 75% seen once. The specimen was peripheral blood. Source of these receptors: a man in his sixties or seventies with active or convalescent COVID-19. The CDR3 runs from the conserved cysteine through the conserved F or W. Fields, in order: V gene, D gene, J gene, clone size, CDR3 protein, CDR3 DNA. A D gene is named only where the DNA matches it firmly. Not every row has a clone size; where given, it reads once, few, many or a size class.

v_call: TRBV3-1/TRBV3-2; d_call: NA; j_call: TRBJ2-3; clone_size: NA; cdr3_aa: CASSQVLSGGLGSDTQYF; cdr3_nt: TGTGCCAGCAGCCAAGTGCTTTCGGGGGGCCTCGGGTCAGATACGCAGTATTTT
v_call: TRBV5-1; d_call: TRBD1; j_call: TRBJ1-1; clone_size: NA; cdr3_aa: CASSRLGTGVNTEAFF; cdr3_nt: TGCGCCAGCAGCCGCCTCGGGACAGGGGTGAACACTGAAGCTTTCTTT
v_call: TRBV5-1; d_call: TRBD1; j_call: TRBJ1-5; clone_size: NA; cdr3_aa: CASNSTGDQPQHF; cdr3_nt: TGCGCCAGCAACTCAACAGGGGATCAGCCCCAGCATTTT
v_call: TRBV7-7; d_call: NA; j_call: TRBJ2-7; clone_size: NA; cdr3_aa: CASSLVLRGEQYF; cdr3_nt: TGTGCCAGCAGCTTAGTTCTCAGGGGAGAGCAGTACTTC
v_call: TRBV12-3/TRBV12-4; d_call: NA; j_call: TRBJ2-3; clone_size: NA; cdr3_aa: CASSFMGLPEEYF; cdr3_nt: TGTGCCAGCAGTTTTATGGGACTCCCAGAGGAGTATTTT
v_call: TRBV12-3/TRBV12-4; d_call: NA; j_call: TRBJ2-7; clone_size: NA; cdr3_aa: CASSPEWSFEQYF; cdr3_nt: TGTGCCAGCAGTCCAGAATGGTCTTTCGAGCAGTACTTC
v_call: TRBV9; d_call: NA; j_call: TRBJ2-5; clone_size: NA; cdr3_aa: CASSVDTAETQYF; cdr3_nt: TGTGCCAGCAGCGTAGATACCGCGGAGACCCAGTACTTC
v_call: TRBV6-6; d_call: TRBD2; j_call: TRBJ2-2; clone_size: NA; cdr3_aa: CASRRSGGEDTGELFF; cdr3_nt: TGTGCCAGCAGGCGTAGCGGGGGGGAAGACACCGGGGAGCTGTTTTTT
v_call: TRBV10-3; d_call: NA; j_call: TRBJ2-7; clone_size: NA; cdr3_aa: CAISEKSGSHYEQYF; cdr3_nt: TGTGCCATCAGTGAGAAGAGCGGATCACACTACGAGCAGTACTTC
v_call: TRBV27; d_call: NA; j_call: TRBJ2-5; clone_size: NA; cdr3_aa: CASSKENRIQETQYF; cdr3_nt: TGTGCCAGCAGTAAGGAAAACAGAATACAAGAGACCCAGTACTTC
v_call: TRBV15; d_call: NA; j_call: TRBJ1-6; clone_size: NA; cdr3_aa: CATSRGPWGNNSPLHF; cdr3_nt: TGTGCCACCAGCAGAGGCCCTTGGGGCAATAATTCACCCCTCCACTTT
v_call: TRBV7-2; d_call: TRBD2; j_call: TRBJ2-1; clone_size: NA; cdr3_aa: CASSLVWGGYNEQFF; cdr3_nt: TGTGCCAGCAGCTTAGTGTGGGGGGGTTACAATGAGCAGTTCTTC
v_call: TRBV19; d_call: TRBD1; j_call: TRBJ1-1; clone_size: once; cdr3_aa: CASRRGTGRMNTEAFF; cdr3_nt: TGTGCCAGTAGAAGGGGGACAGGGAGGATGAACACTGAAGCTTTCTTT
v_call: TRBV27; d_call: TRBD1; j_call: TRBJ1-1; clone_size: NA; cdr3_aa: CASSLSPRQGLNTEAFF; cdr3_nt: TGTGCCAGCAGTTTATCCCCTAGACAGGGCCTGAACACTGAAGCTTTCTTT
v_call: TRBV11-2; d_call: NA; j_call: TRBJ1-4; clone_size: NA; cdr3_aa: CASSQGQKNEKLFF; cdr3_nt: TGTGCCAGCAGCCAGGGTCAGAAGAATGAAAAACTGTTTTTT
v_call: TRBV4-1; d_call: TRBD1; j_call: TRBJ1-2; clone_size: NA; cdr3_aa: CASSRLQGRGQTYYGYTF; cdr3_nt: TGCGCCAGCAGCCGTTTGCAGGGCAGGGGGCAAACCTACTATGGCTACACCTTC
v_call: TRBV4-3; d_call: NA; j_call: TRBJ2-7; clone_size: NA; cdr3_aa: CASSQVKREVPEYF; cdr3_nt: TGCGCCAGCAGCCAAGTAAAGCGTGAGGTCCCCGAGTACTTC
v_call: TRBV13; d_call: TRBD2; j_call: TRBJ2-7; clone_size: many; cdr3_aa: CASSVSGGGTYEQYF; cdr3_nt: TGTGCCAGCAGCGTCAGCGGGGGAGGCACCTACGAGCAGTACTTC
v_call: TRBV7-8; d_call: TRBD2; j_call: TRBJ2-7; clone_size: once; cdr3_aa: CASSLVSGGLEQYF; cdr3_nt: TGTGCCAGCAGCTTAGTTAGCGGGGGACTCGAGCAGTACTTC
v_call: TRBV5-5; d_call: NA; j_call: TRBJ2-7; clone_size: NA; cdr3_aa: CASRAGQTYSYEQYF; cdr3_nt: TGTGCCAGCAGGGCGGGACAGACTTACTCCTACGAGCAGTACTTC
v_call: TRBV7-9; d_call: TRBD1; j_call: TRBJ1-3; clone_size: NA; cdr3_aa: CASSSWTGDGNTIYF; cdr3_nt: TGTGCCAGCAGCTCATGGACAGGGGACGGAAACACCATATATTTT
v_call: TRBV29-1; d_call: TRBD1; j_call: TRBJ1-2; clone_size: NA; cdr3_aa: CSVAQGYSGYTF; cdr3_nt: TGCAGCGTTGCACAGGGGTATAGTGGCTACACCTTC
v_call: TRBV7-2; d_call: TRBD1; j_call: TRBJ2-1; clone_size: NA; cdr3_aa: CASSFGTDSYNEQFF; cdr3_nt: TGTGCCAGCAGCTTTGGGACAGACTCCTACAATGAGCAGTTCTTC
v_call: TRBV27; d_call: NA; j_call: TRBJ2-2; clone_size: NA; cdr3_aa: CASSLSAGGELFF; cdr3_nt: TGTGCCAGCAGTTTATCGGCGGGTGGGGAGCTGTTTTTT
v_call: TRBV3-1/TRBV3-2; d_call: NA; j_call: TRBJ1-2; clone_size: NA; cdr3_aa: CASSPHNRGTSHGYTF; cdr3_nt: TGTGCCAGCAGCCCACATAATAGGGGGACCTCACATGGCTACACCTTC
v_call: TRBV7-9; d_call: TRBD1; j_call: TRBJ2-3; clone_size: NA; cdr3_aa: CASSSAGTGGTDTQYF; cdr3_nt: TGTGCCAGCAGCTCTGCCGGGACAGGGGGAACAGATACGCAGTATTTT
v_call: TRBV5-6; d_call: TRBD1; j_call: TRBJ1-2; clone_size: NA; cdr3_aa: CASSPRRDRVNYGYTF; cdr3_nt: TGTGCCAGCAGCCCGCGAAGGGACAGGGTTAACTATGGCTACACCTTC
v_call: TRBV5-4; d_call: TRBD1; j_call: TRBJ2-7; clone_size: NA; cdr3_aa: CASSSRQGSSYEQYF; cdr3_nt: TGTGCCAGCAGCTCAAGACAGGGAAGCTCCTACGAGCAGTACTTC
v_call: TRBV5-4; d_call: NA; j_call: TRBJ2-5; clone_size: NA; cdr3_aa: CASSLQGGQETQYF; cdr3_nt: TGTGCCAGCAGCTTACAGGGTGGTCAAGAGACCCAGTACTTC